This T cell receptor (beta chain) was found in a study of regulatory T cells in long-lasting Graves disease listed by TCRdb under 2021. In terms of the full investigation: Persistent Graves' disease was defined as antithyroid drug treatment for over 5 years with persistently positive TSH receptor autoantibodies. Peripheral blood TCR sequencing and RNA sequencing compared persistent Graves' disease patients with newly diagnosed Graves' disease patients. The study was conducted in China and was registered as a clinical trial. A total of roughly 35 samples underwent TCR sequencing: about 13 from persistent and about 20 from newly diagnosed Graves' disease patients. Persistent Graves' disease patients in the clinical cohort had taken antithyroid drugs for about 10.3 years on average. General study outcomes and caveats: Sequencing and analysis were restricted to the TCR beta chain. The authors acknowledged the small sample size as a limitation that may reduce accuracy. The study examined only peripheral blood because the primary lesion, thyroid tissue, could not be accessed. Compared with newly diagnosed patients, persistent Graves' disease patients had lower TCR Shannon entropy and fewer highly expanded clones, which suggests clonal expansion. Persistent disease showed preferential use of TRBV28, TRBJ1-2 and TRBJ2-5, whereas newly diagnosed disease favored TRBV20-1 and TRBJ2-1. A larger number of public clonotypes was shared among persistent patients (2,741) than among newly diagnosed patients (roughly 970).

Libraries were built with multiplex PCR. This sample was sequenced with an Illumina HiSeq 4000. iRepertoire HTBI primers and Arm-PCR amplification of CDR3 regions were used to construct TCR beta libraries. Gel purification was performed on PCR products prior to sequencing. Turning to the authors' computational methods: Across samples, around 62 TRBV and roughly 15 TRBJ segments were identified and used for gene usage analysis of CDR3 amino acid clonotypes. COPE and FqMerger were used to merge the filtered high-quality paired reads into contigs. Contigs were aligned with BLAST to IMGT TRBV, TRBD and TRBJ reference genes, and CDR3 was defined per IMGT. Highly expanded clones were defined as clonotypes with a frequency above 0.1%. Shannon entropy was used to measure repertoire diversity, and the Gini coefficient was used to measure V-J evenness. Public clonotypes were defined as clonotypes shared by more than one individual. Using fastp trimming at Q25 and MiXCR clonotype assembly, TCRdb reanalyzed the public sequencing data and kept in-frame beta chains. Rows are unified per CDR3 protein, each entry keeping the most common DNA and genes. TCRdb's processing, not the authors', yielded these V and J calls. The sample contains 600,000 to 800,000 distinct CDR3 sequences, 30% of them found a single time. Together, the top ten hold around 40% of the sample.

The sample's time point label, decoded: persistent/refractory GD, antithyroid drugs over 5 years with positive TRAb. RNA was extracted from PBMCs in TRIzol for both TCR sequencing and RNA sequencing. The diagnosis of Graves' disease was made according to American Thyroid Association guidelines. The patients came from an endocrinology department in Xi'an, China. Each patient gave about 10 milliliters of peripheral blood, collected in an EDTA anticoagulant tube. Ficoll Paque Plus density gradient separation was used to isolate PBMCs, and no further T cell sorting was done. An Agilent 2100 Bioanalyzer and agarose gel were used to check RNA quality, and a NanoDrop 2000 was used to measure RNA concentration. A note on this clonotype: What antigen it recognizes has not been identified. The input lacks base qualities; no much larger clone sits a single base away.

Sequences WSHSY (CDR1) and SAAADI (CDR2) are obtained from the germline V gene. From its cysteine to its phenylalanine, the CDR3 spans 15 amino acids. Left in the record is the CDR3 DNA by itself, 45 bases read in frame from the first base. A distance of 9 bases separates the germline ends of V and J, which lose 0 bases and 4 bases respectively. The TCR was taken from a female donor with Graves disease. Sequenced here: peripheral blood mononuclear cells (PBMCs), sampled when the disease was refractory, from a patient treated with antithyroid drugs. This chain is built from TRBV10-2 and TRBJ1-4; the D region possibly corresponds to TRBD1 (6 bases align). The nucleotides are TGCGCCAGCAGTGAGTCAACAGGGTATAATGAAAAACTGTTTTTT. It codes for CASSESTGYNEKLFF.